The 27 T cell receptor beta chains below all came from one sample that was sequenced in a study of cytomegalovirus exposure and HLA in healthy donors. Measured with immunoSEQ multiplex PCR; TCRdb has only the in-frame clones, and not every one. Of fewer than 350,000 clones listed, over 75% are singletons. Input material: PBMCs. The receptors derive from a woman aged 18-30 years in good health and CMV-seronegative.

This clone was detected once. This chain uses TRBV5-1 with TRBJ2-1, with D possibly matching TRBD2 (5 bases). This CDR3 contains 15 residues. Trimming cost V 4 bases and J 6 bases, with 17 bases left between them. Germline CDR1 and CDR2: SGHRS and YFSETQ. CDR3: CASSPMERSPNEQFF. DNA of the CDR3: TGCGCCAGCAGCCCAATGGAGCGGTCTCCCAATGAGCAGTTCTTC.

CDR3 in amino acids: CASRSWQSGKNIQYF. The CDR3 nucleotides read TGTGCCAGCAGGTCATGGCAATCGGGGAAAAACATTCAGTACTTC. The chain employs TRBV28 and TRBJ2-4; D possibly corresponds to TRBD2 (5 bases). The germline CDR1 and CDR2 sequences are MDHEN and SYDVKM. V lost 6 bases and J 4 bases, leaving 16 bases between the germline ends. The CDR3 sequence is 15 residues long.

This clone was recorded only once. The J gene is TRBJ2-1, the V gene TRBV18; D not certain. Trimming pared 4 bases from V and 5 bases from J, leaving 3 bases between. In germline, CDR1 is KGHSH, CDR2 LQKENI. The CDR3 has 11 amino acids. CDR3 nucleotides: TGTGCCAGCTCACTTAACAATGAGCAGTTCTTC. This gives the protein CASSLNNEQFF. The whole variable domain, remainder taken from reference TRBV18 and TRBJ2-1, is NAGVMQNPRHLVRRRGQEARLRCSPMKGHSHVYWYRQLPEEGLKFMVYLQKENIIDESGMPKERFSAEFPKEGPSILRIQQVVRGDSAAYFCASSLNNEQFFGPGTRLTVL.

The CDR3 region is CASSQDDSTGYGYTF. CDR3 in DNA: TGTGCCAGCAGCCAGGACGATTCGACAGGGTATGGCTACACCTTC. This chain links TRBV4-2 with TRBJ1-2; 7 nucleotides match TRBD1. Germline V gene lookup returns CDR1 LGHNA and CDR2 YNFKEQ. V was pared by 3 bases and J by 5 bases, with 9 bases of the junction left unmatched. This CDR3 region has 15 residues.

The rearrangement uses TRBV7-9 and TRBJ2-7; TRBD2 is a possible D gene (6 bases). The germline gives CDR1 SEHNR, CDR2 FQNEAQ (reference sequence). Trimming took 0 bases from V and 2 from J, leaving 14 bases between them. CDR3 length: 16 amino acids. The CDR3 protein is CASSLAQAGTPYEQYF. For the CDR3, the DNA is TGTGCCAGCAGCTTAGCGCAGGCGGGGACCCCCTACGAGCAGTACTTC.

This chain uses TRBV5-1 with TRBJ1-1; D remains unclear. V lost 4 bases to trimming and J lost 1 base, with 8 bases between them. The CDR3 contains 13 residues. Germline lookup yields CDR1 SGHRS and CDR2 YFSETQ. Here the CDR3 DNA reads TGCGCCAGCAGCGTGGACTGGAACACTGAAGCTTTCTTT. Translation gives CASSVDWNTEAFF. Drawing the rest from reference TRBV5-1 and TRBJ1-1, the complete variable domain is KAGVTQTPRYLIKTRGQQVTLSCSPISGHRSVSWYQQTPGQGLQFLFEYFSETQRNKGNFPGRFSGRQFSNSRSEMNVSTLELGDSALYLCASSVDWNTEAFFGQGTRLTVV.

The chain has TRBV27 and TRBJ2-1; TRBD2 matches 11 bases. The CDR3 runs to 15 residues. Losses at the gene ends were 7 bases for V and 4 bases for J; bases not matched to a gene: 6. Germline V CDR1 and CDR2: MNHEY, SMNVEV (reference sequence). DNA of the CDR3: TGTGCCAGCACCTCTGGGACTAGCGGATACAATGAGCAGTTCTTC. Translated, it gives CASTSGTSGYNEQFF.

This chain connects TRBV10-1 to TRBJ2-1; TRBD2 might be the D (5 bases). V was clipped by 0 bases and J by 4 bases, with 7 bases between them. The CDR3 contains 14 residues. The germline V gene has CDR1 WNHNN and CDR2 SYGVQD (reference sequence). CDR3 sequence (DNA): TGCGCCAGCAGTGAGTCCGCGGGTTACAATGAGCAGTTCTTC. It translates to CASSESAGYNEQFF.

The chain joins TRBV6-1 to TRBJ2-7; D possibly corresponds to TRBD2 (6 bases). This CDR3 has 14 amino acids. Trimming took off 0 bases at V and 0 bases at J, with 6 bases between the two ends. Germline CDR1 MNHNS, CDR2 SASEGT. CDR3 in DNA: TGTGCCAGCAGTGAAGCCGGGAGCTCCTACGAGCAGTACTTC. It is translated as CASSEAGSSYEQYF.

V usage is TRBV6-6 and J usage is TRBJ1-2; 9 bases align to TRBD1. Germline V gene data show CDR1 as MNHNY and CDR2 as SVGAGI (reference sequence). Trimming cost V 6 bases and J 5 bases; bases outside gene matches: 7. This CDR3 has 14 residues. The CDR3 loop is CASSSGTGQYGYTF. The CDR3 nucleotides are TGTGCCAGCAGCTCCGGGACAGGGCAATATGGCTACACCTTC.

V gene TRBV7-2 combines with J gene TRBJ2-1; 7 positions agree with TRBD2. The CDR3 length is 16 residues. The J segment lost 6 bases and the V segment lost 1 base, leaving 9 bases of the junction unmatched. Germline V gives CDR1 SGHTA, CDR2 FQGNSA. The CDR3 bases are TGTGCCAGCAGCTTAGTTCCTAGCGGCCCGGCCAATGAGCAGTTCTTC. Residues: CASSLVPSGPANEQFF.

The chain employs TRBV15 and TRBJ2-5; tentative D call: TRBD1 (6 bases). V was clipped by 8 bases and J by 5 bases, with 15 bases between them. CDR1 is LNHNV, CDR2 YYDKDF, per germline (reference sequence). The CDR3 sequence is 13 residues long. CDR3 coding DNA: TGTGCCACCGGATACAGGGTCCTGGAGACCCAGTACTTC. Translating gives CATGYRVLETQYF.

This clone was found once. The chain joins TRBV6-1 to TRBJ2-7; no clear D gene. V was trimmed by 10 bases and J by 2 bases, leaving 12 bases between them. There are 12 residues in the CDR3. Germline lookup yields CDR1 MNHNS and CDR2 SASEGT. This chain's CDR3 is CATWLGAYEQYF. The CDR3 region has the DNA TGTGCCACCTGGCTAGGAGCCTACGAGCAGTACTTC.

The table lists this clone with a few counts. This sequence joins TRBV28 and TRBJ2-7; 7 positions match TRBD1. This CDR3 has 15 amino acids. J gave up 2 bases and V 6 bases, and 10 bases lay outside the gene matches. Germline V gives CDR1 MDHEN, CDR2 SYDVKM. This CDR3 reads CASSQTGTVTYEQYF. DNA for the CDR3: TGTGCCAGCAGCCAAACCGGGACAGTGACCTACGAGCAGTACTTC.

The genes are TRBV10-1 and TRBJ2-1; a possible D gene is TRBD2 (7 bases). V was shortened by 0 bases and J by 8 bases, with 14 bases between the two germline ends. Germline V CDR1 and CDR2: WNHNN, SYGVQD (reference sequence). This CDR3 contains 15 residues. In DNA form, the CDR3 reads TGCGCCAGCAGTGAGTCTACGGGGGGCCGGGATGAGCAGTTCTTC. Translating gives CASSESTGGRDEQFF.

The genes are TRBV5-1 and TRBJ1-2, with D perhaps TRBD1 (6 bases). Trimming shortened V by 4 bases and J by 8 bases, and 12 bases separated the two germline ends. The CDR3 contains 12 residues. Germline CDR1 and CDR2: SGHRS and YFSETQ. The CDR3 DNA sequence: TGCGCCAGCAGCCCCGGACAGTGGGGCTACACCTTC. Its translation is CASSPGQWGYTF.

J is TRBJ1-1 and V is TRBV27; tentatively, D is TRBD1 (6 bases). CDR3 length: 14 residues. The germline V gene encodes CDR1 MNHEY and CDR2 SMNVEV (reference sequence). The germline V and J ends were trimmed by 4 bases and 6 bases, with 15 bases remaining between them. The CDR3 DNA is TGTGCCAGCAGTTCCGGGGGGCGCCGCGCTGAAGCTTTCTTT. The encoded protein is CASSSGGRRAEAFF.

This chain uses TRBV4-1 with TRBJ2-1; weak D call: TRBD2 (6 bases). The germline V and J ends were trimmed by 5 bases and 0 bases, with 17 bases remaining between them. Looked up from germline, CDR1 is MGHRA and CDR2 is YSYEKL. CDR3 length: 17 residues. The CDR3 protein is CASSETGLTSSYNEQFF. The CDR3 nucleotides are TGCGCCAGCAGCGAGACGGGACTTACGAGCTCCTACAATGAGCAGTTCTTC.

The chain couples TRBV28 to TRBJ1-2; D is possibly TRBD1 (6 bases). There are 12 residues in the CDR3. Germline values: CDR1 MDHEN, CDR2 SYDVKM. Here the CDR3 reads CAGGLDDYGYTF. The CDR3 nucleotides are TGTGCGGGGGGGCTAGATGACTATGGCTACACCTTC.

This sequence joins TRBV27 and TRBJ2-1; tentatively, D is TRBD2 (6 bases). The V end lost 4 bases, the J end lost 0 bases, and 13 bases lay between the germline ends. Germline V gene sequence: CDR1 MNHEY, CDR2 SMNVEV (reference sequence). CDR3 length: 16 amino acids. CDR3 DNA: TGTGCCAGCAGTTGGTCGACGGGAGACTCCTACAATGAGCAGTTCTTC. This codes for CASSWSTGDSYNEQFF.

A note on this clone: Other DNA sequences in this sample translate to the same CDR3. The V gene is TRBV18, the J gene TRBJ2-3; tentatively, D is TRBD2 (5 bases). Trimming took off 3 bases at V and 1 base at J, with 8 bases between the two ends. Germline assignment: CDR1 KGHSH and CDR2 LQKENI. The CDR3 sequence is 14 residues long. The CDR3 reads CASSPAGGTDTQYF. CDR3 coding DNA: TGTGCCAGCTCACCGGCGGGTGGCACAGATACGCAGTATTTT.

This chain uses TRBV7-2 with TRBJ2-1; 8 bases are shared with TRBD2. The CDR3 covers 14 residues. Germline trimming cut 5 bases from V and 4 bases from J; bases unmatched to any gene: 4. Germline values: CDR1 SGHTA, CDR2 FQGNSA. The CDR3 DNA is TGTGCCAGCAGCCGGGAGGGCGGGTACAATGAGCAGTTCTTC. Residues: CASSREGGYNEQFF.

The gene calls are TRBV27 and TRBJ1-1, with D unclear. Germline-derived CDR1 and CDR2 are MNHEY and SMNVEV (reference sequence). The CDR3 is made up of 13 amino acids. V lost 4 bases to trimming and J lost 5 bases, with 11 bases between them. The CDR3 DNA sequence: TGTGCCAGCAGTTCGCGTGTCAGGACTGAAGCTTTCTTT. This sequence encodes CASSSRVRTEAFF.

V gene TRBV29-1 combines with J gene TRBJ2-1; possible D gene TRBD2, 5 bases. Deletions cut 0 bases from V and 5 bases from J, with 5 bases between. CDR1 SQVTM and CDR2 ANQGSEA come from the germline V gene. The CDR3 loop spans 12 amino acids. CDR3 DNA: TGCAGCGTTGAAGAAGCGGACAATGAGCAGTTCTTC. Translation gives CSVEEADNEQFF.

The rearrangement uses TRBV6-1 and TRBJ2-7; D unclear. V lost 3 bases and J lost 6, with 6 bases in between. CDR3 length equals 11 residues. Germline V gene lookup returns CDR1 MNHNS and CDR2 SASEGT. CDR3 protein: CASSDSSEQYF. In DNA, the CDR3 is TGTGCCAGCAGTGACAGTTCCGAGCAGTACTTC.

The rearrangement joins TRBV4-1 to TRBJ2-5; TRBD2 matches 11 bases. CDR1 MGHRA and CDR2 YSYEKL come from the germline V gene. V shed 4 bases and J 5 bases; nucleotides not matched to a gene: 6. The CDR3 runs 15 residues. The CDR3 region is CASSPLAGGRETQYF. CDR3 bases: TGCGCCAGCAGCCCATTAGCGGGAGGGAGGGAGACCCAGTACTTC.

The CDR3 DNA is TGTGCCAGCAGCGAGGGCTCTGGGGCCAACGTCCTGACTTTC. Its translation is CASSEGSGANVLTF. The V gene is TRBV5-6, the J gene TRBJ2-6; the D gene is possibly TRBD2 (5 bases). CDR1 SGHDT and CDR2 YYEEEE come from the germline V gene. With 4 bases removed from V and 0 bases from J, the gap between germline ends came to 5 bases. CDR3 length: 14 residues.